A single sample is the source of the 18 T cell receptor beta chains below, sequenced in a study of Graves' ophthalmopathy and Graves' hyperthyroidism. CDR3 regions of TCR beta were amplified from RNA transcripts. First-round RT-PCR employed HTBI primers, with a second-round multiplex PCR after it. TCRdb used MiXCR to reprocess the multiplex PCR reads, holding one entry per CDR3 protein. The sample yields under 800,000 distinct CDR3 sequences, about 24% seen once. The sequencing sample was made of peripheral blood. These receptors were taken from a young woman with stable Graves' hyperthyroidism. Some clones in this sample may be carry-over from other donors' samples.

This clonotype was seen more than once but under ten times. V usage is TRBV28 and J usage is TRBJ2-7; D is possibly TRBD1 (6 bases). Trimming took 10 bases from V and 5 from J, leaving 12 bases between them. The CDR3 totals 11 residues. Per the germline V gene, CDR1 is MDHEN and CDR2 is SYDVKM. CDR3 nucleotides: TGTGCCACCTCAGGGGTTCACGAGCAGTACTTC. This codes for CATSGVHEQYF.

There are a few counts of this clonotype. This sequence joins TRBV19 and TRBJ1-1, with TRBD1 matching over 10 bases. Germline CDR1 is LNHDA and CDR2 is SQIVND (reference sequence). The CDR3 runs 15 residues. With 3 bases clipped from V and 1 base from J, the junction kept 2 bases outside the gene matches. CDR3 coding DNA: TGTGCCAGTAGTATGGGGACAGGGGCGAACACTGAAGCTTTCTTT. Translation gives CASSMGTGANTEAFF. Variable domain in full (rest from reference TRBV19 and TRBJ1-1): DGGITQSPKYLFRKEGQNVTLSCEQNLNHDAMYWYRQDPGQGLRLIYYSQIVNDFQKGDIAEGYSVSREKKESFPLTVTSAQKNPTAFYLCASSMGTGANTEAFFGQGTRLTVV.

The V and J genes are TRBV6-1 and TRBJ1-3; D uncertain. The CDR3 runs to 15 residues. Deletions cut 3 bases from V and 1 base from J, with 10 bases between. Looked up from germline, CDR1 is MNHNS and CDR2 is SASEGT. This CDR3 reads CASSDPVRSGNTIYF. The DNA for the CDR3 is TGTGCCAGCAGTGACCCGGTGCGTTCTGGAAACACCATATATTTT.

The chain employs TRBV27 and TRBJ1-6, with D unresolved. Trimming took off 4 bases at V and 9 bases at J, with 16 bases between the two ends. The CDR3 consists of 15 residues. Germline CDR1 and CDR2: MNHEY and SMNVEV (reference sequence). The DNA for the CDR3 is TGTGCCAGCAGTTCGGTAACGGTGTGGAGTTCACCCCTCCACTTT. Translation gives CASSSVTVWSSPLHF.

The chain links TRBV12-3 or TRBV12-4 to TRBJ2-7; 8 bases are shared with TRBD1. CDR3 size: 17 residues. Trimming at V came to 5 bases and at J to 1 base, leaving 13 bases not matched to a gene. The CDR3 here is CASSPRRRQGSSYEQYF. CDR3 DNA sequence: TGTGCCAGCAGTCCTAGAAGGCGACAGGGGTCTTCCTACGAGCAGTACTTC.

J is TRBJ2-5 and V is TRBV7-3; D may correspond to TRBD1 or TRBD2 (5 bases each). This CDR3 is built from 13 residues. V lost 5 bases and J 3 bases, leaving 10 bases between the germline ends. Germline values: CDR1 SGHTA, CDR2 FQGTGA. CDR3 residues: CASSRDGKETQYF. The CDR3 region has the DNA TGTGCCAGCAGCCGGGACGGAAAAGAGACCCAGTACTTC.

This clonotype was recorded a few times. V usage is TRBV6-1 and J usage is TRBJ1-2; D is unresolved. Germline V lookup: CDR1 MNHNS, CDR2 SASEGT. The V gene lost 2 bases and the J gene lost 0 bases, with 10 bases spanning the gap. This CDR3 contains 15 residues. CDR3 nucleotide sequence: TGTGCCAGCAGTGAACTAGCGGGAGCTAACTATGGCTACACCTTC. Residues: CASSELAGANYGYTF.

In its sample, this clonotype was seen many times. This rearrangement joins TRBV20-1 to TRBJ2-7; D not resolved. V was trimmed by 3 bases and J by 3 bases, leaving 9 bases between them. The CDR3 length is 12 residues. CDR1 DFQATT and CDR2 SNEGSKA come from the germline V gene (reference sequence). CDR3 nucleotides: TGCAGTGCTAGCAACCTAGGCTACGAGCAGTACTTC. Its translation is CSASNLGYEQYF.

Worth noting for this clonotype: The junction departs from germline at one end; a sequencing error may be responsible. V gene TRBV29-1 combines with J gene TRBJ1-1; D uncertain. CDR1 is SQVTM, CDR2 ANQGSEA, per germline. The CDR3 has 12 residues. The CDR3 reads CSVRVFETLEVF. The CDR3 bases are TGCAGCGTTCGGGTCTTTGAAACTTTGGAGGTATTT.

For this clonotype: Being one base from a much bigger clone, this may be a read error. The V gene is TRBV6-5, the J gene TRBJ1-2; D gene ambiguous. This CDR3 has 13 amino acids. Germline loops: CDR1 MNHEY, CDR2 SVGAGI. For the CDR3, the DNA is TGTGCCAGCAGTTACGGGGATTACTATGGCTACAGCTTC. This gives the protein CASSYGDYYGYSF.

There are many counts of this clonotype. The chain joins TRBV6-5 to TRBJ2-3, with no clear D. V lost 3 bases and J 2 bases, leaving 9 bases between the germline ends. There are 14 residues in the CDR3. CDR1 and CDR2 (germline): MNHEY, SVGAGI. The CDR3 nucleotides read TGTGCCAGCAGTTATACTCAACCCACAGATACGCAGTATTTT. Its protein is CASSYTQPTDTQYF.

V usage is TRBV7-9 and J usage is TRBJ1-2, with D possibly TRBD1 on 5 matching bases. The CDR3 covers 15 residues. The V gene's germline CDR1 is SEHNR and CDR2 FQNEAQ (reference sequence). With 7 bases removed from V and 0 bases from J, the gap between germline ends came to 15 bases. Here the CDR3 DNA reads TGTGCCAGCAATTCGCGGGACCGCCCTAACTATGGCTACACCTTC. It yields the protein CASNSRDRPNYGYTF.

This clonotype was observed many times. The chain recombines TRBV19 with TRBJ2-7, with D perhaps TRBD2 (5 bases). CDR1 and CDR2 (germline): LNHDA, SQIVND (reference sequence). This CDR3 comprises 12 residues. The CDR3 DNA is TGTGCTACACGGGGTGTCAAGCTCGAGCAGTACTTC. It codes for CATRGVKLEQYF.

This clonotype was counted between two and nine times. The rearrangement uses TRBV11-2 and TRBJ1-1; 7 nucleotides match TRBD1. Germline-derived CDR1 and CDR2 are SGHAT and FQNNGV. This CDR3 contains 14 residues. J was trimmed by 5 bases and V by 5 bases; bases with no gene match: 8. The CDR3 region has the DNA TGTGCCAGCAGCCCAGGGGGGCGTCGGACTGAAGCTTTCTTT. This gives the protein CASSPGGRRTEAFF.

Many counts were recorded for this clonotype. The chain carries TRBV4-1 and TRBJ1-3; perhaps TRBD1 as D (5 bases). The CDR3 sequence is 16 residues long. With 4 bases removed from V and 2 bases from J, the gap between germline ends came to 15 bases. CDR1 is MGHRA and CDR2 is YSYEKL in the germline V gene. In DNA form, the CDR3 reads TGCGCCAGCAGCCCCAGGGAGGTGAGAACTGGAAACACCATATATTTT. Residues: CASSPREVRTGNTIYF.

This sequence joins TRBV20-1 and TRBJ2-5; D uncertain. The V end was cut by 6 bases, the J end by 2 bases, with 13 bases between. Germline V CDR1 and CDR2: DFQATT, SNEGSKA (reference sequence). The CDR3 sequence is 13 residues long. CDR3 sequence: CSAVETAQETQYF. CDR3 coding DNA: TGCAGTGCCGTCGAGACTGCTCAAGAGACCCAGTACTTC.

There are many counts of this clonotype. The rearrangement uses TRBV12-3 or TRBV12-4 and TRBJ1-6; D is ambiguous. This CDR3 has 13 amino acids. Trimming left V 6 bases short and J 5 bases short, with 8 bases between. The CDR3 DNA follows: TGTGCCAGCAGCCCGAGGGATAATTCACCCCTCCACTTT. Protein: CASSPRDNSPLHF.

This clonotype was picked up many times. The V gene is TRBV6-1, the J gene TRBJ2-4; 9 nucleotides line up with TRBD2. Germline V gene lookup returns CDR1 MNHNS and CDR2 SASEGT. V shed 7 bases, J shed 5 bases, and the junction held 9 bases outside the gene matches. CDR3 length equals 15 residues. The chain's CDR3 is CASKGAGGPENIQYF. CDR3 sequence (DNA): TGTGCCAGCAAGGGGGCGGGAGGGCCGGAAAACATTCAGTACTTC.